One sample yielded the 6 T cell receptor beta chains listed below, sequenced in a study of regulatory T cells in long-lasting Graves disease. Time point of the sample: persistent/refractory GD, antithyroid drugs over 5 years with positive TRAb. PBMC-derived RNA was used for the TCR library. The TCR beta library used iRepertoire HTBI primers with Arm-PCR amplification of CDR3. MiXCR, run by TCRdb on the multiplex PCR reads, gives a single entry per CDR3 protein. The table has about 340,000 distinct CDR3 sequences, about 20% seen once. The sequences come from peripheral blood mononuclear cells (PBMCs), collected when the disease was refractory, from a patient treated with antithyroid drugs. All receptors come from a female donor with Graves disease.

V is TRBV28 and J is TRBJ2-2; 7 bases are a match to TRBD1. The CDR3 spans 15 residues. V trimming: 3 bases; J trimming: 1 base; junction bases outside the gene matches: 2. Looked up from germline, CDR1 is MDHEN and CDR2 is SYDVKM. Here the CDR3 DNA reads TGTGCCAGCAGTTTGTGGACAGGGAACACCGGGGAGCTGTTTTTT. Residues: CASSLWTGNTGELFF.

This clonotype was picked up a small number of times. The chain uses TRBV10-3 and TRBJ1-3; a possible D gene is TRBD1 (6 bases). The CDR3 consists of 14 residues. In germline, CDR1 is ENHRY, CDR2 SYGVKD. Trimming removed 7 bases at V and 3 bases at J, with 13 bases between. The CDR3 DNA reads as TGTGCCATCAATCGGGGGGCTTTTGGAAACACCATATATTTT. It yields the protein CAINRGAFGNTIYF.

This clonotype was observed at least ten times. Here the CDR3 reads CASSLRDNSPHQPQHF. CDR3 DNA sequence: TGTGCCAGCAGTCTCCGGGACAATTCGCCCCATCAGCCCCAGCATTTT. The rearrangement uses TRBV28 and TRBJ1-5; D possibly corresponds to TRBD1 (6 bases). In germline, CDR1 is MDHEN, CDR2 SYDVKM. V was clipped by 5 bases and J by 5 bases, with 19 bases between them. The length of the CDR3 is 16 residues.

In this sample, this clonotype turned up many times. CDR3: CASSPPSGVNSPLHF. The DNA of the CDR3 is TGTGCCAGCTCACCACCCTCCGGGGTCAATTCACCCCTCCACTTT. The chain combines TRBV18 with TRBJ1-6; unclear D gene. V dropped 0 bases and J dropped 7 bases, with 10 bases sitting between them. This CDR3 contains 15 residues. Germline CDR1 is KGHSH and CDR2 is LQKENI.

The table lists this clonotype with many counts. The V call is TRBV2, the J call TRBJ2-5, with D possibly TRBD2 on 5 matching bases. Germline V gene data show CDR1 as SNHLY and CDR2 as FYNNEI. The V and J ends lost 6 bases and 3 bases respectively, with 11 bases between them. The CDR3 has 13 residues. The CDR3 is CASRTITKETQYF. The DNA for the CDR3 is TGTGCCAGCAGGACTATTACGAAAGAGACCCAGTACTTC.

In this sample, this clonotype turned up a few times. This chain's CDR3 is CASSITGYSNQPQHF. CDR3 DNA: TGTGCCAGTAGTATCACCGGCTATAGCAATCAGCCCCAGCATTTT. The chain recombines TRBV19 with TRBJ1-5; D unclear. The germline V gene has CDR1 LNHDA and CDR2 SQIVND (reference sequence). The V and J ends lost 3 bases and 0 bases respectively, with 9 bases between them. CDR3 length: 15 residues.